This T cell receptor (beta chain) emerged from a study of cytomegalovirus exposure and HLA in healthy donors. Findings of the study overall: Reportedly, cytomegalovirus status was diagnosed with high sensitivity and specificity. Of the V segments, some could not be distinguished, including TRBV6-2 and TRBV6-3, and were excluded. Donors belonging to an Asian-associated ancestry cluster reportedly showed fewer N-insertions in productive TCRs than the approximately 680-donor mean, according to what a later analysis found. TCR beta V- and J-gene trimming was later associated with a missense DCLRE1C variant.

The PCR used 60 Vbeta and 13 Jbeta primers. Sequencing was performed with immunoSEQ multiplex PCR; in TCRdb, only in-frame clones are kept and a portion is missing. This sample has about 110,000 clones, with 70% to 85% found just once. This clone was picked up a small number of times. The antigen remains unidentified. There are 16 residues in the CDR3. J lost 5 bases, V lost 0 bases, and 5 bases had no gene match. Germline CDR1 is SGHRS and CDR2 is YFSETQ. This TCR was recovered from a male donor in good health and CMV-seronegative. This chain connects TRBV5-1 to TRBJ2-5; TRBD2 matches at 12 bases. The sequenced sample was PBMCs. CDR3: CASSLGGLAGLETQYF. In DNA form, the CDR3 reads TGCGCCAGCAGCTTGGGAGGACTAGCGGGACTGGAGACCCAGTACTTC.